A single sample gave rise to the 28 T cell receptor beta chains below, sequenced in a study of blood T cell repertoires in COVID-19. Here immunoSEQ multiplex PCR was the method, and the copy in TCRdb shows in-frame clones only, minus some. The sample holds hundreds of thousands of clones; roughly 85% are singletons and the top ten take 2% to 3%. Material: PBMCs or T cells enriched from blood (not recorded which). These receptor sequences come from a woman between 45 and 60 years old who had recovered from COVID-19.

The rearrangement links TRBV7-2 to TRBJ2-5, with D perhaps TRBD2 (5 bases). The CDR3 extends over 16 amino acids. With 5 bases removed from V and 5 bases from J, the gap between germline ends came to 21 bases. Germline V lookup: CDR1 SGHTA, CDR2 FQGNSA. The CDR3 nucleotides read TGTGCCAGCAGCCCTCGGGTGCGGGCCTCGGGGGAGACCCAGTACTTC. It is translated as CASSPRVRASGETQYF.

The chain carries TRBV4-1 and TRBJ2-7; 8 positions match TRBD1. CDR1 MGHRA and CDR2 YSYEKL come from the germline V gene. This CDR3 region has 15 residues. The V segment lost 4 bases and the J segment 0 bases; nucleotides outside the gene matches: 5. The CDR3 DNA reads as TGCGCCAGCAGCCCTGGACAGGGTGTCTCCTACGAGCAGTACTTC. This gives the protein CASSPGQGVSYEQYF.

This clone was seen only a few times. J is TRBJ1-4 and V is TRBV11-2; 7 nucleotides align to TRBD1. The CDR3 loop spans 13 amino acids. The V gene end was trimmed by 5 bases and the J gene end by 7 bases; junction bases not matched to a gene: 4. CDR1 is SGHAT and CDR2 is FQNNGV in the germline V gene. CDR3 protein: CASSSRDSEKLFF. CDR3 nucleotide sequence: TGTGCCAGCAGCAGCCGGGACAGTGAAAAACTGTTTTTT.

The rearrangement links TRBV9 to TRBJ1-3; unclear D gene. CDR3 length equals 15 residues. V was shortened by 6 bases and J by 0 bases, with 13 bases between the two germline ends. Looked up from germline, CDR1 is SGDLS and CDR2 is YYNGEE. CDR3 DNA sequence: TGTGCCAGCACCCCGACGGGTAGCTCTGGAAACACCATATATTTT. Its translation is CASTPTGSSGNTIYF.

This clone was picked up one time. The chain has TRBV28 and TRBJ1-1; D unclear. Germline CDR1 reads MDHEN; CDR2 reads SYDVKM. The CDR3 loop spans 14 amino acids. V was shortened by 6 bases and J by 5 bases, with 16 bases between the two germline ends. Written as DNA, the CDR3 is TGTGCCAGCAGCGTCCGGGTGACGGTGACTGAAGCTTTCTTT. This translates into CASSVRVTVTEAFF.

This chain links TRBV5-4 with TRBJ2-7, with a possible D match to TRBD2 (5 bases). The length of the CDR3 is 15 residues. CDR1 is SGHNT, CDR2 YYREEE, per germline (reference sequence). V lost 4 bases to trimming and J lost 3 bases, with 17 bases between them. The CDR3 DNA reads TGTGCCAGCAGCCCCGGTGCTAACGGACTCTACGAGCAGTACTTC. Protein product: CASSPGANGLYEQYF.

CDR3 bases: TGTGCCAGAAGCCTCCCCTCCGACCGGGAGAACTACTACGAGCAGTACTTC. As protein: CARSLPSDRENYYEQYF. V gene TRBV5-3 combines with J gene TRBJ2-7; tentatively, D is TRBD2 (6 bases). TRBV5-3 is treated as an ORF (open reading frame) with a function not yet certain. Trimming removed 4 bases at V and 3 bases at J, with 23 bases between. This CDR3 contains 17 residues.

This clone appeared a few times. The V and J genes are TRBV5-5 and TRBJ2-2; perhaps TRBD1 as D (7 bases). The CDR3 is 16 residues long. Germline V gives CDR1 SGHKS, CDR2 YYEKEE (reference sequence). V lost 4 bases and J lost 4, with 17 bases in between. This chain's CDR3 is CASSREPGQITGELFF. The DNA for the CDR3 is TGTGCCAGCAGCCGGGAGCCGGGACAGATCACCGGGGAGCTGTTTTTT.

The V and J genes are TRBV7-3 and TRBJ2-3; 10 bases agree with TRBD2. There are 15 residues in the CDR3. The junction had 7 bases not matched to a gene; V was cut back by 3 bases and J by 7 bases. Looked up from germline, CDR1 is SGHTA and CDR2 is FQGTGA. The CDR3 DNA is TGTGCCAGCAGCTTGGGAGCGGGGGGGCAATATACGCAGTATTTT. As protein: CASSLGAGGQYTQYF.

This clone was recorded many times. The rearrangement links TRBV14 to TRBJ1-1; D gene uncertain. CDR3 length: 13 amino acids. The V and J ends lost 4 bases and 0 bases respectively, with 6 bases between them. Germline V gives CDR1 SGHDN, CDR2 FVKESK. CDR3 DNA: TGTGCCAGCAGCCGAACAGTGAACACTGAAGCTTTCTTT. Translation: CASSRTVNTEAFF.

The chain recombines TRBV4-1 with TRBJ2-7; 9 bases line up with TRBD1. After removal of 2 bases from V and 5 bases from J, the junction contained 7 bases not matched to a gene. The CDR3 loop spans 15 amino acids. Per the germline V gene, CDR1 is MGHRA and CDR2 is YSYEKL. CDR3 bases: TGCGCCAGCAGCCAAAGACAGGGGGTGGAAGACGAGCAGTACTTC. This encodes CASSQRQGVEDEQYF.

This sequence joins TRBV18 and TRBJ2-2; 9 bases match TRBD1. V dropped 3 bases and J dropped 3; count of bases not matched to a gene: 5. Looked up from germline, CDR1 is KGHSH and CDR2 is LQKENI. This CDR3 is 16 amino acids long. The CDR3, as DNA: TGTGCCAGCTCACCCCAACAGGGGGCCGACACCGGGGAGCTGTTTTTT. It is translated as CASSPQQGADTGELFF.

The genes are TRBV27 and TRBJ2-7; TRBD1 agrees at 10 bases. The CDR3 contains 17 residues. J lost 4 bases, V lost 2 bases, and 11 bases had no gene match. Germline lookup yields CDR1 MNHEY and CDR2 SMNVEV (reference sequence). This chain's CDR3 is CASSLRRHGTGVYEQYF. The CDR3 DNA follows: TGTGCCAGCAGTTTAAGACGACACGGGACAGGGGTTTACGAGCAGTACTTC.

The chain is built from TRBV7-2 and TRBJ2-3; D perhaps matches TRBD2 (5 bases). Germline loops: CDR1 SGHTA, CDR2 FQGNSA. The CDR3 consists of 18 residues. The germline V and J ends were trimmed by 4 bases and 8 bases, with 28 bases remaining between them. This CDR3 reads CASSSPGFGPGSGGTQYF. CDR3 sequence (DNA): TGTGCCAGCAGCTCCCCGGGGTTTGGTCCCGGGTCTGGCGGTACGCAGTATTTT.

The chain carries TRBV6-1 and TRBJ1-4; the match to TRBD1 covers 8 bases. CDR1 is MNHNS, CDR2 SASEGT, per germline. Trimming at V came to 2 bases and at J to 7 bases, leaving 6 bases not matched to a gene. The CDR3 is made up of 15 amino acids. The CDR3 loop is CASSESGTGSEKLFF. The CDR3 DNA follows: TGTGCCAGCAGTGAATCCGGGACAGGAAGTGAAAAACTGTTTTTT.

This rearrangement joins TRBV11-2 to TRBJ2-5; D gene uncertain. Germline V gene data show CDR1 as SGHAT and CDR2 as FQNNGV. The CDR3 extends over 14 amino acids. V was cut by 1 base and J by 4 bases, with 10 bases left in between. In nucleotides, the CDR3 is TGTGCCAGCAGCTTAGTACCACCACTAGAGACCCAGTACTTC. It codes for CASSLVPPLETQYF.

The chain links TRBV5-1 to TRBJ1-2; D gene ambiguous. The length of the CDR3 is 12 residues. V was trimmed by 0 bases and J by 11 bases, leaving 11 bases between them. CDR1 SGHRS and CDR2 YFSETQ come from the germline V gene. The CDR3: CASSLEARRYTF. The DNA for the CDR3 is TGCGCCAGCAGCTTGGAGGCCAGGAGGTACACCTTC.

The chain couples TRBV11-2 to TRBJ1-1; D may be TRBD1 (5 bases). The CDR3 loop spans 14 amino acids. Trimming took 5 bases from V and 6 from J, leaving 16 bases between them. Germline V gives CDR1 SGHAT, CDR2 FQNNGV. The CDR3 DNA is TGTGCCAGCAGCCAACAACAGGTTACGTCTGAAGCTTTCTTT. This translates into CASSQQQVTSEAFF.

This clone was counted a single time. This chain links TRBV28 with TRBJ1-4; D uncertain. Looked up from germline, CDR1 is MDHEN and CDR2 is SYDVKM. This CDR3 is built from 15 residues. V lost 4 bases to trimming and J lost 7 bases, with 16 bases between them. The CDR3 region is CASSSRIGDVEKLFF. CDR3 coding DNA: TGTGCCAGCAGTTCACGGATCGGGGATGTTGAAAAACTGTTTTTT.

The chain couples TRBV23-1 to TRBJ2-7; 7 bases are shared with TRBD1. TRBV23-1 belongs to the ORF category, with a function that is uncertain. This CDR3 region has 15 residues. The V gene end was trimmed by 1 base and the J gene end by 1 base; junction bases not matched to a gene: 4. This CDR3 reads CASSQWAGGSYEQYF. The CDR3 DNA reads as TGCGCCAGCAGTCAATGGGCAGGGGGATCCTACGAGCAGTACTTC.

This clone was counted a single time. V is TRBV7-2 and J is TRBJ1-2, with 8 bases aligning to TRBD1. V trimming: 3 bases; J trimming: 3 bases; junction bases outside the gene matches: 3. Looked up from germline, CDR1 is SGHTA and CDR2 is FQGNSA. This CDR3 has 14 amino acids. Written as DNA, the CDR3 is TGTGCCAGCAGCTTCACGACAGGGGACTATGGCTACACCTTC. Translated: CASSFTTGDYGYTF. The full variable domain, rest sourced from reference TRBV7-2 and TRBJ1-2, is GAGVSQSPSNKVTEKGKDVELRCDPISGHTALYWYRQSLGQGLEFLIYFQGNSAPDKSGLPSDRFSAERTGGSVSTLTIQRTQQEDSAVYLCASSFTTGDYGYTFGSGTRLTVV.

The CDR3 sequence: CASSRDIGIDGYTF. The DNA of the CDR3 is TGTGCCAGTAGCCGGGACATAGGGATTGATGGCTACACCTTC. This rearrangement joins TRBV19 to TRBJ1-2; possibly TRBD1 for D (6 bases). V dropped 6 bases and J dropped 6 bases, with 17 bases sitting between them. The CDR3 has 14 residues. Germline CDR1 and CDR2: LNHDA and SQIVND (reference sequence).

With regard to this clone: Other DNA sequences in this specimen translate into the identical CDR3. In DNA form, the CDR3 reads TGTGCCAGCAGTTTAGTGCGGGGGCGAACTGAAGCTTTCTTT. Residues: CASSLVRGRTEAFF. V usage is TRBV28 and J usage is TRBJ1-1; maybe TRBD1 (6 bases). This CDR3 is built from 14 residues. Germline V gives CDR1 MDHEN, CDR2 SYDVKM. Trimming cost V 2 bases and J 5 bases, with 12 bases left between them.

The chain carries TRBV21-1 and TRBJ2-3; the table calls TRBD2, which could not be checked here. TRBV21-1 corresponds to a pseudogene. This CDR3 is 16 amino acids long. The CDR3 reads CASIGSRVGDTDTQYF. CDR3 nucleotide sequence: TGTGCCAGCATAGGGAGTCGGGTGGGTGACACAGATACGCAGTATTTT.

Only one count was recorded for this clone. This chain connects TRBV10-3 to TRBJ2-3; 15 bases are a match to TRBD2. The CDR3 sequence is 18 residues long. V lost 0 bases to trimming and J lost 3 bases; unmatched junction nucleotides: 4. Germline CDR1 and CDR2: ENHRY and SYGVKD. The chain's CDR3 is CAISESGTSGGYTDTQYF. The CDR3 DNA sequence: TGTGCCATCAGTGAGTCGGGGACTAGCGGGGGGTATACAGATACGCAGTATTTT.

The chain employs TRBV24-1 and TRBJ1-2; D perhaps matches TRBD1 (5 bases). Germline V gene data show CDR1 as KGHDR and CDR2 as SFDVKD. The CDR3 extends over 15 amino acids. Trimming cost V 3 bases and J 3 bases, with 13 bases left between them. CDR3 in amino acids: CATSDTRLGDYGYTF. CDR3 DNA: TGTGCCACCAGTGATACGAGGCTAGGGGACTATGGCTACACCTTC.

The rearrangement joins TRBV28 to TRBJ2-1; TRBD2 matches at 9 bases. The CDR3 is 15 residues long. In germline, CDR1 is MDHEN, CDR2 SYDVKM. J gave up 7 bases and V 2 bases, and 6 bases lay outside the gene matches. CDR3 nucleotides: TGTGCCAGCAGTTTAGGCGGGGGGGGTAGGAATGAGCAGTTCTTC. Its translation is CASSLGGGGRNEQFF.

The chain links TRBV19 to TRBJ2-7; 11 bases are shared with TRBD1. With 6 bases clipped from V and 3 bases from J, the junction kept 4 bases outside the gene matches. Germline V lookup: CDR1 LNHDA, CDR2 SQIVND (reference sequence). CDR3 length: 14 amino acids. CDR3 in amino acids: CASRAGTGGYEQYF. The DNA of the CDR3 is TGTGCCAGTAGAGCCGGGACAGGGGGCTACGAGCAGTACTTC.